This T cell receptor (beta chain) comes out of a study of blood T cells in healthy people across ages. This CDR3 region has 16 residues. Germline V gives CDR1 DFQATT, CDR2 SNEGSKA (reference sequence). V was clipped by 4 bases and J by 5 bases; unmatched bases: 12. Concerning this clonotype: No antigen is known for it.

At least 6 million PBMCs were isolated per sample. The second PCR ran roughly 7 to 11 cycles with a sample-barcoded 5' primer and J-beta primers. TCRdb ran MiXCR on the 5' RACE reads and lists one entry per CDR3 protein. Of around 870,000 distinct CDR3 sequences listed, roughly 26% were seen once; the top ten hold roughly 17%. General study findings and limits: It was not known whether donors were CMV positive (a possible confounder of expanded clonotype changes). A roughly linear age-dependent decrease characterized TCR beta diversity per million T cells.

The TCR comes from a woman of 80 years or more in good health. The sequenced material came from blood. The chain is built from TRBV20-1 and TRBJ2-5; TRBD2 aligns across 11 bases. CDR3 DNA sequence: TGCAGTGCTAAGCTAGCGGGGGGCAGAACGAGGGAGACCCAGTACTTC. It encodes CSAKLAGGRTRETQYF.